These T cell receptor beta chains were read from a single sample in a study of CD8 T cells in ankylosing spondylitis. From the 5' RACE reads, TCRdb called clonotypes with MiXCR, one entry per CDR3 protein. The sample lists about 360,000 distinct CDR3 sequences, about 20% occurring once. The sample comprised blood, either unsorted or a sorted T cell fraction (not recorded which). These receptors were taken from a male donor with ankylosing spondylitis or in good health (not recorded which). Both conserved end residues are part of each CDR3. D genes are given only for firm matches. Clone size, where shown, is once, few, many, or a class for clones that have expanded.

d_gene	v_gene	abundance	j_gene	len	CDR3aa	CDR3nt
NA	TRBV4-2	NA	TRBJ1-5	13	CASSQGLVQPQHF	TGTGCCAGCAGCCAAGGGCTGGTTCAGCCCCAGCATTTT
NA	TRBV24-1	NA	TRBJ2-1	15	CATSRARSSYNEQFF	TGTGCCACCAGTAGGGCGAGGAGCTCCTACAATGAGCAGTTCTTC
NA	TRBV12-3/TRBV12-4	many	TRBJ2-7	11	CASSSAYEQYF	TGTGCCAGCAGCTCCGCCTACGAGCAGTACTTC
TRBD2	TRBV5-4	NA	TRBJ2-5	13	CASRFGGVETQYF	TGTGCCAGCAGGTTTGGGGGGGTCGAGACCCAGTACTTC
NA	TRBV12-3/TRBV12-4	few	TRBJ2-6	17	CASSLAGGYSGANVLTF	TGTGCCAGCAGTTTAGCCGGCGGATACTCTGGGGCCAACGTCCTGACTTTC
NA	TRBV30	few	TRBJ2-1	11	CACKLGDEQFF	TGTGCCTGTAAACTGGGTGATGAGCAGTTCTTC
TRBD2	TRBV7-9	NA	TRBJ2-1	15	CASSPEAGGYNEQFF	TGTGCCAGCAGCCCCGAGGCGGGGGGATACAATGAGCAGTTCTTC
NA	TRBV10-3	NA	TRBJ2-2	15	CAIRSLVPNTGELFF	TGTGCCATCAGAAGCCTGGTTCCCAACACCGGGGAGCTGTTTTTT
NA	TRBV10-1	few	TRBJ2-5	11	CASGPRDPQYF	TGCGCCTCAGGCCCCCGGGACCCCCAGTACTTC
TRBD1	TRBV4-1	NA	TRBJ2-1	15	CASSLQTGGSNEQFF	TGCGCCAGCAGCCTACAGACAGGGGGCAGTAATGAGCAGTTCTTC
NA	TRBV12-3/TRBV12-4	few	TRBJ2-1	14	CASSPTDGENEQFF	TGTGCCAGCAGTCCCACCGACGGGGAAAATGAGCAGTTCTTC
NA	TRBV23-1	NA	TRBJ2-7	15	CASSQRPPGWYEQYF	TGCGCCAGCAGTCAGCGGCCCCCGGGATGGTACGAGCAGTACTTC
TRBD2	TRBV9	NA	TRBJ2-1	15	CASSSSSGGAVEQFF	TGTGCCAGCAGCTCCTCTAGCGGGGGGGCGGTTGAGCAGTTCTTC
NA	TRBV20-1	once	TRBJ2-1	14	CSAPIAIPYNEQFF	TGCAGTGCTCCGATAGCGATCCCCTACAATGAGCAGTTCTTC
NA	TRBV7-9	NA	TRBJ1-5	13	CASSLGNFQPQHF	TGTGCCAGCAGCTTAGGTAATTTTCAGCCCCAGCATTTT
TRBD2	TRBV11-2	NA	TRBJ2-7	15	CASSLVFGGAYEQYF	TGTGCCAGCAGCTTAGTCTTCGGGGGGGCGTACGAGCAGTACTTC
NA	TRBV14	NA	TRBJ2-2	17	CASSQERREDDAGELFF	TGTGCCAGCAGCCAAGAACGCAGGGAAGATGACGCCGGGGAGCTGTTTTTT
NA	TRBV28	NA	TRBJ2-1	13	CASSSRLINEQFF	TGTGCCAGCAGTTCCCGTCTTATTAATGAGCAGTTCTTC
NA	TRBV10-3	few	TRBJ2-1	13	CAISESSYNEQFF	TGTGCCATCAGTGAGTCGAGTTACAATGAGCAGTTCTTC
NA	TRBV9	NA	TRBJ2-1	17	CASSVVEGQGDNNEQFF	TGTGCCAGCAGCGTAGTTGAGGGGCAGGGAGATAACAATGAGCAGTTCTTC
NA	TRBV7-9	once	TRBJ2-1	16	CASSLGLRTAPNEQFF	TGTGCCAGCAGCTTAGGTCTCAGGACAGCACCCAATGAGCAGTTCTTC
NA	TRBV7-9	few	TRBJ2-7	12	CASGRGPYEQYF	TGTGCCAGCGGACGGGGGCCCTACGAGCAGTACTTC
NA	TRBV27	once	TRBJ2-7	15	CATTSPGGNGYEQYF	TGTGCCACCACCTCTCCAGGGGGGAATGGCTACGAGCAGTACTTC
NA	TRBV19	NA	TRBJ2-5	12	CATNGGSATQYF	TGTGCCACCAATGGCGGGTCGGCGACCCAGTACTTC
NA	TRBV7-9	NA	TRBJ1-2	15	CASSPYDSSGRGYTF	TGTGCCAGCAGCCCGTACGACAGTTCGGGTAGGGGCTACACCTTC
NA	TRBV6-1	NA	TRBJ2-1	15	CASRPTGDGINEQFF	TGTGCCAGCAGACCGACTGGAGATGGCATCAATGAGCAGTTCTTC
NA	TRBV9	NA	TRBJ2-1	15	CASSVAATRDNEQFF	TGTGCCAGCAGCGTAGCCGCAACTCGAGACAATGAGCAGTTCTTC
NA	TRBV7-9	NA	TRBJ2-7	17	CATDGGLVGGSSYEQYF	TGTGCCACGGACGGAGGATTGGTGGGGGGTAGCTCCTACGAGCAGTACTTC
TRBD1	TRBV9	NA	TRBJ1-6	14	CASSRDRNNSPLHF	TGTGCCAGCAGCCGGGACAGGAATAATTCACCCCTCCACTTT
NA	TRBV6-6	NA	TRBJ2-3	12	CASTSGTDTQYF	TGTGCCAGCACTAGCGGCACAGATACGCAGTATTTT
TRBD1	TRBV15	few	TRBJ1-5	17	CATSRPTGLGSNQPQHF	TGTGCCACCAGCAGACCGACAGGGCTTGGGAGCAATCAGCCCCAGCATTTT
NA	TRBV28	few	TRBJ2-1	15	CASSSPGDYFNEQFF	TGTGCCAGCAGTTCCCCAGGGGACTACTTCAATGAGCAGTTCTTC
NA	TRBV5-6	NA	TRBJ2-1	15	CASSWGDSLYNEQFF	TGTGCCAGCAGCTGGGGGGACAGTCTCTACAATGAGCAGTTCTTC
TRBD2	TRBV20-1	NA	TRBJ2-7	15	CSARGRLAGLYEQYF	TGCAGTGCTAGAGGCCGACTAGCGGGGCTCTACGAGCAGTACTTC
NA	TRBV12-3/TRBV12-4	NA	TRBJ1-2	15	CASSFGRQDPYGYTF	TGTGCCAGCAGTTTCGGCAGACAGGACCCTTATGGCTACACCTTC
TRBD1	TRBV2	NA	TRBJ2-7	14	CASSPGQEINEQYF	TGTGCCAGCAGTCCGGGACAGGAAATCAACGAGCAGTACTTC
NA	TRBV15	NA	TRBJ2-5	15	CATRRGGGDQETQYF	TGTGCCACCCGCAGGGGAGGGGGGGACCAAGAGACCCAGTACTTC
NA	TRBV27	NA	TRBJ1-2	13	CASSFVANWGYTF	TGTGCCAGCAGTTTCGTGGCTAACTGGGGCTACACCTTC
TRBD2	TRBV9	many	TRBJ2-2	15	CASSVGGFNTGELFF	TGTGCCAGCAGCGTGGGGGGGTTTAACACCGGGGAGCTGTTTTTT
NA	TRBV27	NA	TRBJ1-1	14	CASSSSLGGGEAFF	TGTGCCAGCAGTTCCTCACTAGGGGGTGGTGAAGCTTTCTTT
NA	TRBV18	few	TRBJ2-5	14	CASSPRDSEETQYF	TGTGCCAGCTCACCACGGGACTCCGAAGAGACCCAGTACTTC
TRBD2	TRBV20-1	many	TRBJ2-3	14	CSAGLAGGADTQYF	TGCAGTGCTGGCCTAGCGGGGGGGGCAGATACGCAGTATTTT
NA	TRBV12-3/TRBV12-4	few	TRBJ1-1	13	CASSRWSDTEAFF	TGTGCCAGCAGCAGATGGAGTGACACTGAAGCTTTCTTT
NA	TRBV15	few	TRBJ2-7	12	CATGEGVYEQYF	TGTGCCACTGGAGAGGGGGTCTACGAGCAGTACTTC
NA	TRBV3-1	NA	TRBJ1-1	18	CATSQDWEMGSVNTEAFF	TGTGCCACCAGCCAAGATTGGGAGATGGGGTCAGTGAACACTGAAGCTTTCTTT
TRBD1	TRBV6-1	NA	TRBJ1-2	15	CASSDEQGADRGYTF	TGTGCCAGCAGTGACGAACAGGGGGCTGATCGTGGCTACACCTTC
NA	TRBV3-1	NA	TRBJ2-7	15	CASSPSWGGSYEQYF	TGTGCCAGCAGCCCAAGTTGGGGCGGCTCCTACGAGCAGTACTTC
NA	TRBV28	NA	TRBJ2-2	16	CASSLQGRVDAGELFF	TGTGCCAGCAGTTTACAAGGCCGGGTGGACGCCGGGGAGCTGTTTTTT
NA	TRBV15	NA	TRBJ2-7	16	CATSRGPSGGFTEQYF	TGTGCCACCAGCAGAGGCCCTAGTGGGGGGTTTACCGAGCAGTACTTC